The count of the clone carrying this T cell receptor (beta chain) is one. The entry originates in a study of CD8+CD57+ T cells in acquired aplastic anemia. The patients chosen for sequencing had shown expansion of CD8+CD57+ cells (detected by flow cytometry). As a group, the patients uniformly had severe acquired aplastic anemia. TCR beta VDJ and CDR3 profiling used genomic DNA as template. MiXCR, applied by TCRdb to the reads, yields one record per CDR3 protein. The data show approximately 220,000 distinct CDR3 sequences, roughly 50% seen once. Per germline, CDR1 LNHDA and CDR2 SQIVND (reference sequence). The CDR3 covers 12 residues.

The chain is built from TRBV19 and TRBJ1-2, with a possible D match to TRBD1 (5 bases). The receptor comes from a human donor with aplastic anemia. Sequenced material: sorted CD4+, CD8+, or CD8+CD57+ T cells (not recorded which) from PBMCs. The CDR3 protein is CHSEPGSDGYTF. CDR3 sequence (DNA): TGTCACAGTGAACCAGGGTCGGATGGCTACACCTTC.